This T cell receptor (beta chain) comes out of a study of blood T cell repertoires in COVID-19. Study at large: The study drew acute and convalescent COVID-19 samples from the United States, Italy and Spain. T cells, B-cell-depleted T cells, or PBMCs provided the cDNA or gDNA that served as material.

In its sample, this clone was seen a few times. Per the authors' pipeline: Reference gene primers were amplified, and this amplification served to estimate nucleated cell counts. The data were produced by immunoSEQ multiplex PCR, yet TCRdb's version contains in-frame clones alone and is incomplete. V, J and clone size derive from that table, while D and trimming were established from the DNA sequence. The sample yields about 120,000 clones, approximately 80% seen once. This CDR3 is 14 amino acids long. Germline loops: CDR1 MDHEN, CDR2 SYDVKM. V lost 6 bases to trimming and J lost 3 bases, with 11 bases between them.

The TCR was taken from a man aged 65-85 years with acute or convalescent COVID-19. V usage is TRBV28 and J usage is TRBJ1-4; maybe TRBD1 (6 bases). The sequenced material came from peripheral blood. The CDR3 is CASSRGLANEKLFF. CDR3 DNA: TGTGCCAGCAGCAGGGGTTTGGCTAATGAAAAACTGTTTTTT.